A few counts support the clone carrying this T cell receptor (beta chain). These data belong to a study of blood T cell repertoires in COVID-19. About the study: T cells, B-cell-depleted T cells, or PBMCs provided the cDNA or gDNA that served as material.

The trim removed 7 bases at V and 1 base at J, leaving 11 bases unmatched. The germline gives CDR1 SEHNR, CDR2 FQNEAQ (reference sequence). The CDR3 is 17 amino acids. The method was immunoSEQ multiplex PCR; TCRdb's version includes in-frame clones alone and lacks a portion of them. The sample lists fewer than 250,000 clones, more than 70% occurring once. Sequencing was carried out using peripheral blood. The genes are TRBV7-9 and TRBJ2-7; 12 bases match TRBD1. This clonotype was obtained from a middle-aged woman who had recovered from COVID-19. Here the CDR3 DNA reads TGTGCCAGCACCTCCGTCGGGACAGGGGGCCCGTCCTACGAGCAGTACTTC. It codes for CASTSVGTGGPSYEQYF.